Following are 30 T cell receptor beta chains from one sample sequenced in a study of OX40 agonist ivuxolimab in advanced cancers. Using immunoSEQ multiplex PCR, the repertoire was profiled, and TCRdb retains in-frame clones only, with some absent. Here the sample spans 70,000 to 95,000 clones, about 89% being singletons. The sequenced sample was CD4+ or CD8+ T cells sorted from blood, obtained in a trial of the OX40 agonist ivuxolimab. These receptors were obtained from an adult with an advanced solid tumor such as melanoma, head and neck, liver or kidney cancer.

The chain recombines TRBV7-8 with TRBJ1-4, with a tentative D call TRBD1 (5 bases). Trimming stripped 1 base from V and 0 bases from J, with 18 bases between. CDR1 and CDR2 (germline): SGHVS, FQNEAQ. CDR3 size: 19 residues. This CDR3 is CASSLGFGDSPSTNEKLFF. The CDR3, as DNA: TGTGCCAGCAGCTTAGGTTTTGGTGACAGTCCATCAACTAATGAAAAACTGTTTTTT.

Here the CDR3 reads CASSGRERSLETQYF. The CDR3 nucleotides read TGTGCCAGCAGCGGCCGGGAACGATCTCTCGAGACCCAGTACTTC. J is TRBJ2-5 and V is TRBV5-4; a weak D match, TRBD2 (5 bases). The V and J ends lost 4 bases and 5 bases respectively, with 18 bases between them. CDR1 is SGHNT and CDR2 is YYREEE in the germline V gene (reference sequence). The CDR3 has 15 amino acids. Full variable domain (remainder filled in from reference TRBV5-4 and TRBJ2-5): ETGVTQSPTHLIKTRGQQVTLRCSSQSGHNTVSWYQQALGQGPQFIFQYYREEENGRGNFPPRFSGLQFPNYSSELNVNALELDDSALYLCASSGRERSLETQYFGPGTRLLVL.

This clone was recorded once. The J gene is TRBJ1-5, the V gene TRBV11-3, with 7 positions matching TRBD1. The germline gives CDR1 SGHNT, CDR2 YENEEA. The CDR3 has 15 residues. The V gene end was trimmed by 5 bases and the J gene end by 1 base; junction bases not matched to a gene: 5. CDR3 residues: CASSGRQGSNQPQHF. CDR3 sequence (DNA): TGTGCCAGCAGCGGGCGACAGGGAAGCAATCAGCCCCAGCATTTT. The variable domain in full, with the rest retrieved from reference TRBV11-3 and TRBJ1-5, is EAGVVQSPRYKIIEKKQPVAFWCNPISGHNTLYWYLQNLGQGPELLIRYENEEAVDDSQLPKDRFSAERLKGVDSTLKIQPAELGDSAVYLCASSGRQGSNQPQHFGDGTRLSIL.

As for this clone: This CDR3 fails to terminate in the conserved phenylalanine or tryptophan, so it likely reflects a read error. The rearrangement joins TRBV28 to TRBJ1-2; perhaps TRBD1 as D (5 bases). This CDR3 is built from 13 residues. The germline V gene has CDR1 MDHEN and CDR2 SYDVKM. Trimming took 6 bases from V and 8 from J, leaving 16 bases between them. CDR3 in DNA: TGTGCCAGCAGACCTCCGGGGGGTAAGGGCTACACCCTC. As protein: CASRPPGGKGYTL.

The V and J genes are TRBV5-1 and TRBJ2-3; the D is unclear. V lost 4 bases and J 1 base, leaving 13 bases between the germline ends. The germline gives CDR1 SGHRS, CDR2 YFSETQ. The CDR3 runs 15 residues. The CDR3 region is CASSPKDWGTDTQYF. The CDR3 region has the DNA TGCGCCAGCAGCCCAAAGGATTGGGGCACAGATACGCAGTATTTT.

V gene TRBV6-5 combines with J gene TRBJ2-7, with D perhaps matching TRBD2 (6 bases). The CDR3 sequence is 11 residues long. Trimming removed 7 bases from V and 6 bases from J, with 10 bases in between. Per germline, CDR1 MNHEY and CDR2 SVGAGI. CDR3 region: CASTSGGEQYF. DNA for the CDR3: TGTGCCAGCACCTCCGGGGGCGAGCAGTACTTC.

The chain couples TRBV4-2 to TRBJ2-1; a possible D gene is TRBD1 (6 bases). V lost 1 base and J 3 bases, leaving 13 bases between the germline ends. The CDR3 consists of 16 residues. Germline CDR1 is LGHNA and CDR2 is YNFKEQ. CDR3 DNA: TGTGCCAGCAGCCAAGGGGGGCTAACTCACTACAATGAGCAGTTCTTC. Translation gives CASSQGGLTHYNEQFF.

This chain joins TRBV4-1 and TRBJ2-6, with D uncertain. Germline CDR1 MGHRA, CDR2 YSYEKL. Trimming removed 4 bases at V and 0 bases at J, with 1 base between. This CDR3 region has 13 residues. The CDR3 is CASSPSGANVLTF. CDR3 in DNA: TGCGCCAGCAGCCCCTCTGGGGCCAACGTCCTGACTTTC.

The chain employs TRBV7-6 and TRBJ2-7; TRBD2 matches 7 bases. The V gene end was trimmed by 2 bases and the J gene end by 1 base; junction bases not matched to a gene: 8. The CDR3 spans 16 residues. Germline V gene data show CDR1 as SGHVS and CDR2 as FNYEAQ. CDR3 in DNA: TGTGCCAGCAGCTTATCCCAGGGACTATTGTCCTACGAGCAGTACTTC. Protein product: CASSLSQGLLSYEQYF.

The CDR3 here is CASSLAGGADTQYF. In nucleotides, the CDR3 is TGTGCCAGCAGCCTAGCGGGAGGCGCAGATACGCAGTATTTT. V usage is TRBV9 and J usage is TRBJ2-3, with 11 bases that match TRBD2. In germline, CDR1 is SGDLS, CDR2 YYNGEE. Losses at the gene ends were 4 bases for V and 4 bases for J; bases not matched to a gene: 2. There are 14 residues in the CDR3.

The CDR3 protein is CASTAGGYEQYF. CDR3 bases: TGTGCCAGCACTGCGGGAGGCTACGAGCAGTACTTC. The rearrangement uses TRBV6-5 and TRBJ2-7, with 8 bases identical to TRBD2. CDR1 and CDR2 from the germline V gene are MNHEY and SVGAGI. V lost 7 bases and J lost 3; bases outside the gene matches: 2. The CDR3 loop spans 12 amino acids.

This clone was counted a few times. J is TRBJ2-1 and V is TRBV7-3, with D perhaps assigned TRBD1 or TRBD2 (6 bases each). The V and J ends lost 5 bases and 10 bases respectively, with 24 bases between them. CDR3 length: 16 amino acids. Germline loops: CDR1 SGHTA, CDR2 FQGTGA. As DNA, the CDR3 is TGTGCCAGCAGCCCCTCGGGGGCCGGGCCTGGTGTAGAGCAGTTCTTC. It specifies CASSPSGAGPGVEQFF.

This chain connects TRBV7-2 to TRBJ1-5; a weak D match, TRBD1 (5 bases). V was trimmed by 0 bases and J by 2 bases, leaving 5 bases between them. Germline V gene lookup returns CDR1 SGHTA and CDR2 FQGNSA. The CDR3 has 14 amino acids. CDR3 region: CASSLAGGNQPQHF. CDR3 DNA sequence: TGTGCCAGCAGCTTAGCAGGGGGCAATCAGCCCCAGCATTTT.

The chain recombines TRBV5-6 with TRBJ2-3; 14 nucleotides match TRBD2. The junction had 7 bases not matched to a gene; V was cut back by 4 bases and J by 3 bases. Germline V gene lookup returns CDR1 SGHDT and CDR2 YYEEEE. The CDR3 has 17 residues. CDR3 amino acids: CASSIGTSGRLTDTQYF. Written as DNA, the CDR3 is TGTGCCAGCAGCATCGGGACTAGCGGGAGACTAACAGATACGCAGTATTTT.

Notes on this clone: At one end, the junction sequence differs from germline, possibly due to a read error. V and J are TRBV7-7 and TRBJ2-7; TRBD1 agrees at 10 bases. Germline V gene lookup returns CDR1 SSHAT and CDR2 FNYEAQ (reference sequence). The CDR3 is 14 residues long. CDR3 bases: TGTGCTAGCAGCCGAGAAGGACAGGGGGACGAGCAGTACTTC. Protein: CASSREGQGDEQYF.

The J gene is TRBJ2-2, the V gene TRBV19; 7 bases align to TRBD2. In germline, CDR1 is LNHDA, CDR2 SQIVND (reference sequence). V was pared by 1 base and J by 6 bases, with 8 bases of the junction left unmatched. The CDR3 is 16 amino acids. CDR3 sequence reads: CASSIGSGIVSGELFF. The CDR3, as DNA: TGTGCCAGTAGTATAGGGAGCGGGATCGTTTCCGGGGAGCTGTTTTTT. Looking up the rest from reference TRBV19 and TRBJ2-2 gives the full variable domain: DGGITQSPKYLFRKEGQNVTLSCEQNLNHDAMYWYRQDPGQGLRLIYYSQIVNDFQKGDIAEGYSVSREKKESFPLTVTSAQKNPTAFYLCASSIGSGIVSGELFFGEGSRLTVL.

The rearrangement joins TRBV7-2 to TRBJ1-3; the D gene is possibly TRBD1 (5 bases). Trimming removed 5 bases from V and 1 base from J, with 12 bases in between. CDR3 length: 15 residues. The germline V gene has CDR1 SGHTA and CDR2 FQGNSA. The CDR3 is CASSLYGGSGNTIYF. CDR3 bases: TGTGCCAGCAGCCTATATGGGGGATCTGGAAACACCATATATTTT.

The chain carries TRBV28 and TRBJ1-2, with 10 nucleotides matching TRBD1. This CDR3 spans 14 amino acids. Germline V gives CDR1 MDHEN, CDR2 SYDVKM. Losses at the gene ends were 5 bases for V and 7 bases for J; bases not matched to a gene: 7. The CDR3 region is CASSPSGDRGGYTF. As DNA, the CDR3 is TGTGCCAGCAGTCCATCGGGGGACAGGGGTGGCTACACCTTC.

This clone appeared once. This chain's CDR3 is CASLMRGLNTGELFF. In nucleotides, the CDR3 is TGTGCCAGCCTCATGAGGGGACTGAACACCGGGGAGCTGTTTTTT. The chain carries TRBV6-6 and TRBJ2-2; a possible D gene is TRBD2 (6 bases). The CDR3 runs to 15 residues. V was trimmed by 8 bases and J by 1 base, leaving 14 bases between them. Germline V lookup: CDR1 MNHNY, CDR2 SVGAGI (reference sequence).

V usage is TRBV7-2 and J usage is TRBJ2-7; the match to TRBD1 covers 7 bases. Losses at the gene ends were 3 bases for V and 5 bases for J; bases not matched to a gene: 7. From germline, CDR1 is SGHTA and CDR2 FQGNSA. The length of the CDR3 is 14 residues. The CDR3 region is CASSLDLTGDEQYF. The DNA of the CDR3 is TGTGCCAGCAGCTTGGACTTAACAGGGGACGAGCAGTACTTC.

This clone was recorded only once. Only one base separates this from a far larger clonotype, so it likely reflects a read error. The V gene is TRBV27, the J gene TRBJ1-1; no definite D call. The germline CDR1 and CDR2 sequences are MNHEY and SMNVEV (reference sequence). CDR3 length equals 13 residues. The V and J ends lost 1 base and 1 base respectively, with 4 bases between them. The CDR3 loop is CASSLYRNTEAFF. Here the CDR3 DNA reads TGTGCCAGCAGTTTATACAGGAACACTGAAGCTTTCTTT.

The CDR3 bases are TGTGCCACCAGCACGGTTCCCGGAGAAAAACTGTTTTTT. This translates into CATSTVPGEKLFF. V usage is TRBV15 and J usage is TRBJ1-4; D is ambiguous. Trimming took 4 bases from V and 8 from J, leaving 11 bases between them. There are 13 residues in the CDR3. The germline CDR1 and CDR2 sequences are LNHNV and YYDKDF (reference sequence).

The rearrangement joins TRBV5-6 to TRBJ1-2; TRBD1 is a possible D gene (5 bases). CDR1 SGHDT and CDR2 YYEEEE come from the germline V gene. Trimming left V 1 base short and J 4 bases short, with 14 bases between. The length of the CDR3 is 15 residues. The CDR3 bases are TGTGCCAGCAGCTTGCGAGCAGGGAGCCCCTATGGCTACACCTTC. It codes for CASSLRAGSPYGYTF.

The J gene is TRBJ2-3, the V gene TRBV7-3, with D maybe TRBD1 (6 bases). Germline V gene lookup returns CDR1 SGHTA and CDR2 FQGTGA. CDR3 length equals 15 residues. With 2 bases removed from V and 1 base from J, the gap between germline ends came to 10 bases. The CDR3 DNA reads TGTGCCAGCAGCTTAGACTCAGGGGGCACAGATACGCAGTATTTT. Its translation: CASSLDSGGTDTQYF.

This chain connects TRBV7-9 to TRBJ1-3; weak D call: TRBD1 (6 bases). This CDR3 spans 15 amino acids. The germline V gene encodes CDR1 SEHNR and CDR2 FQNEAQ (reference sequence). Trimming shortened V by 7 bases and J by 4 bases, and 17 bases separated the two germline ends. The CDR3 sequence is CASTYRETEGNTIYF. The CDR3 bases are TGTGCCAGCACCTACAGGGAAACCGAAGGAAACACCATATATTTT.

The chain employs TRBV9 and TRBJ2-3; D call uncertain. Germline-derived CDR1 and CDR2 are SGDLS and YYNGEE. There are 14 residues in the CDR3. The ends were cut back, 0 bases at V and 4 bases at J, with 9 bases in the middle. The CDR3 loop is CASSVARVSDTQYF. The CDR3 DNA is TGTGCCAGCAGCGTAGCTCGGGTTTCAGATACGCAGTATTTT.

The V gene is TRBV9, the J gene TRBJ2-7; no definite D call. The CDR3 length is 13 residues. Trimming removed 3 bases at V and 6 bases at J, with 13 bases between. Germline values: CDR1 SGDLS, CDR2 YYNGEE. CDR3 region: CASSERLLSEQYF. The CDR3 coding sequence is TGTGCCAGCAGCGAAAGACTCCTCTCCGAGCAGTACTTC.

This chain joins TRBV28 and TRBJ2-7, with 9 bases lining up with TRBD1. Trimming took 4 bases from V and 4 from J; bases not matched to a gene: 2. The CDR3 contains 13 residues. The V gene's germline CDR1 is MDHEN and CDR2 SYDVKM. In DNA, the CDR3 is TGTGCCAGCAGTTCCGGGACAGGGTACGAGCAGTACTTC. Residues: CASSSGTGYEQYF.

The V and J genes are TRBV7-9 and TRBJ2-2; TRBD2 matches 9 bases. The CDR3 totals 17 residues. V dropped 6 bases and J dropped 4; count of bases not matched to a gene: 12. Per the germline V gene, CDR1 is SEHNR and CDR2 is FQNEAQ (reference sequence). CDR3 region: CASSRTSAGGSTGELFF. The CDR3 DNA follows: TGTGCCAGCAGTCGGACTAGCGCGGGAGGTTCCACCGGGGAGCTGTTTTTT.

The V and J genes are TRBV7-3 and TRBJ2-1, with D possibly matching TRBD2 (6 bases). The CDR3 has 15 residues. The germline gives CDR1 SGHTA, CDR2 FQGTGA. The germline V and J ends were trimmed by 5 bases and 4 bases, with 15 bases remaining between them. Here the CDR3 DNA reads TGTGCCAGCAGCCTCGGGAGTAGTCGGTACAATGAGCAGTTCTTC. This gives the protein CASSLGSSRYNEQFF.